The 3 T cell receptor beta chains listed next were all sequenced from one sample in a study of OX40 agonist ivuxolimab in advanced cancers. This table comes from immunoSEQ multiplex PCR, and its TCRdb copy is limited to in-frame clones, with some not included. The table has more than 60,000 clones, over 80% seen once. The source material was CD4+ or CD8+ T cells sorted from blood, sampled in a trial of the OX40 agonist ivuxolimab. The receptors were gathered from an adult with an advanced solid tumor such as melanoma, head and neck, liver or kidney cancer.

The chain employs TRBV7-9 and TRBJ1-1, with D possibly matching TRBD1 (5 bases). Germline-derived CDR1 and CDR2 are SEHNR and FQNEAQ (reference sequence). The CDR3 runs 13 residues. V shed 6 bases and J shed 3 bases, with 11 bases lying between them. This CDR3 is CASSQRGDTEAFF. In DNA form, the CDR3 reads TGTGCCAGCAGTCAACGAGGGGACACTGAAGCTTTCTTT. Full variable domain (remainder filled in from reference TRBV7-9 and TRBJ1-1): DTGVSQNPRHKITKRGQNVTFRCDPISEHNRLYWYRQTLGQGPEFLTYFQNEAQLEKSRLLSDRFSAERPKGSFSTLEIQRTEQGDSAMYLCASSQRGDTEAFFGQGTRLTVV.

This rearrangement joins TRBV13 to TRBJ2-1; D may be TRBD1 (6 bases). V dropped 1 base and J dropped 10 bases, with 11 bases sitting between them. Germline V gene sequence: CDR1 PRHDT, CDR2 FYEKMQ (reference sequence). CDR3 length equals 13 residues. CDR3 bases: TGTGCCAGCAGCTTAGTAGGACAGAACGAGCAGTTCTTC. This sequence encodes CASSLVGQNEQFF.

The rearrangement joins TRBV6-5 to TRBJ2-1, with 7 bases aligning to TRBD2. The CDR3 runs 14 residues. Unmatched junction bases numbered 9, after V lost 6 bases and J lost 7 bases. Per the germline V gene, CDR1 is MNHEY and CDR2 is SVGAGI. The CDR3 reads CASSQTSSRNEQFF. CDR3 nucleotide sequence: TGTGCCAGCAGCCAGACTAGCTCGAGGAATGAGCAGTTCTTC.